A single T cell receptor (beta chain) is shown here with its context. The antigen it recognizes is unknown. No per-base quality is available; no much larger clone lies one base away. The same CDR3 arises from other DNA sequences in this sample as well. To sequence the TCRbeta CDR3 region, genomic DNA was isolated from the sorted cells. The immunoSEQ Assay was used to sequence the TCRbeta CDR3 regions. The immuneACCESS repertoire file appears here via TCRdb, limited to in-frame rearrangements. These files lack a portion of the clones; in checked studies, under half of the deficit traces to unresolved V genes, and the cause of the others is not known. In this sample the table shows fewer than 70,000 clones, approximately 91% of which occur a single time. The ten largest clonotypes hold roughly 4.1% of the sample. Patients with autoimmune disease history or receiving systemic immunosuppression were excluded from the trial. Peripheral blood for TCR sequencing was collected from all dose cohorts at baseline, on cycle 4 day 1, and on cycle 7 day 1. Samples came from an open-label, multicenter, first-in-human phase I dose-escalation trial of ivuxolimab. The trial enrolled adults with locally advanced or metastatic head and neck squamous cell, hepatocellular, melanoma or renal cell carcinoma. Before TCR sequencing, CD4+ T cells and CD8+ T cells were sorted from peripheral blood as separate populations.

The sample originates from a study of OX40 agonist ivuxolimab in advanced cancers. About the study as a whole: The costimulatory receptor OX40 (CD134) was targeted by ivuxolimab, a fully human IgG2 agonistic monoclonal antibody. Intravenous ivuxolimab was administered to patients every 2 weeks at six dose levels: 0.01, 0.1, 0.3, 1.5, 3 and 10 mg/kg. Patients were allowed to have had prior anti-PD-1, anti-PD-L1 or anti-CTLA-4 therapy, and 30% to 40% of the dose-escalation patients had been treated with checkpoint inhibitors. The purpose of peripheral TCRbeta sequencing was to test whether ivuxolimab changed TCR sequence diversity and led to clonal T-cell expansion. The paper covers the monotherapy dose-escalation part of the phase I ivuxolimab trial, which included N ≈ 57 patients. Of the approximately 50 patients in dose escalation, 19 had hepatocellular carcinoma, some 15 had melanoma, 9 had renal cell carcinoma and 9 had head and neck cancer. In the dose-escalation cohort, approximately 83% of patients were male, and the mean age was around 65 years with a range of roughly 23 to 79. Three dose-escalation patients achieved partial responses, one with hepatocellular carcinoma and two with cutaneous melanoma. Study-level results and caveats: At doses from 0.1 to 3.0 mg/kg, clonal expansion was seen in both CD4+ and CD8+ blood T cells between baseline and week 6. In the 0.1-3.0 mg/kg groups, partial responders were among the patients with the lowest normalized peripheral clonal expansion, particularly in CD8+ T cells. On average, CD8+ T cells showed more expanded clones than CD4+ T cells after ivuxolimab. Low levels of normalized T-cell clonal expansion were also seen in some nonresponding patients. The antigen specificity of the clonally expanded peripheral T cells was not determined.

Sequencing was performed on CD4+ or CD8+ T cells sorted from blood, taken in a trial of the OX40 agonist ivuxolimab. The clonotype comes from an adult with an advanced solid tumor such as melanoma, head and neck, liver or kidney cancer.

The bases are TGTGCCAGCAGCCTCAGGTCCCCCGAAGCTTTCTTT. Translated, this is CASSLRSPEAFF. The V and J segments used are TRBV7-9 and TRBJ1-1; there is no confident call for the D gene. The cysteine opens and the phenylalanine closes a CDR3 of 12 amino acids. Of all the DNA, just the CDR3 is kept, 36 bases in frame from base 1. The germline V gene encodes CDR1 SEHNR and CDR2 FQNEAQ (reference sequence). V is pared back by 5 bases and J by 8 bases, with 12 bases lying between the germline termini.